This entry lists 2 T cell receptor beta chains sequenced from one sample in a study of spatial heterogeneity in lung cancer. Specified time point: blood at routine non-recurrence follow-up after resection. From tumor, nontumor lung or frozen PBMC, whole RNA was taken unsorted for sequencing. Each CDR3 protein gets one entry after TCRdb re-called the 5' RACE reads with MiXCR. The sample yields more than 25,000 distinct CDR3 sequences, 5.5% to 7% seen once. The sequencing here drew on PBMCs, taken at follow-up. These receptors were obtained from a male donor with early-stage non-small cell lung cancer.

Many counts were recorded for this clonotype. CDR3 sequence reads: CASSYRGYEQYV. The CDR3 DNA reads TGTGCCAGCAGTTATCGGGGCTACGAGCAGTACGTC. The chain links TRBV6-2 or TRBV6-3 to TRBJ2-7, with D perhaps TRBD2 (5 bases). The CDR3 extends over 12 amino acids. Germline assignment: CDR1 MNHEY and CDR2 SVGEGT. Trimming pared 3 bases from V and 3 bases from J, leaving 6 bases between.

In its sample, this clonotype was seen many times. The rearrangement joins TRBV6-5 to TRBJ2-7; 12 positions match TRBD1. The CDR3 runs 13 residues. The ends lost 6 bases at V and 5 bases at J; junction bases unmatched: 2. Germline V CDR1 and CDR2: MNHEY, SVGAGI. The CDR3 here is CASSRDRGHEQYF. In DNA form, the CDR3 reads TGTGCCAGCAGCCGGGACAGGGGGCACGAGCAGTACTTC.